The rows below give T cell receptor beta chains drawn from one sample of a study of graft-versus-host responses after intestinal transplantation. TCRdb's copy holds only in-frame clones and misses some; the assay was immunoSEQ multiplex PCR. Of approximately 6,200 clones listed, about four fifths are singletons. The sample consisted of ileum tissue, taken nearly 310 days after intestinal transplant. These receptor sequences come from a human patient who received an intestinal transplant, so some T cells may come from the graft donor. Both conserved end residues are part of each CDR3. The D gene is left open where the match is weak.

TRBV29-1	TRBJ1-5	-	CSVELSGNQPQHF
TRBV6-5	TRBJ1-4	-	CASSTGRGNEKLFF
TRBV19	TRBJ2-3	-	CASSIKGTQYF
TRBV27	TRBJ1-5	-	CASRRRAWGNQPQHF
TRBV11-3	TRBJ2-5	TRBD1	CASSFFRPGQGKETQYF
TRBV28	TRBJ2-3	TRBD2	CASRPQRGAGTDTQYF
TRBV2	TRBJ2-5	-	CASTGWRAQYF
TRBV7-8	TRBJ2-5	-	CASSISGETQYF
TRBV5-6	TRBJ1-1	TRBD1	CASSTRTGTRTEAFF
TRBV4-2	TRBJ2-7	-	CASSQVHGGPYEQYF
TRBV5-1	TRBJ2-7	-	CASSSTSGLASYEQYF
TRBV6-1	TRBJ2-7	TRBD1	CANSGQGYEQYF
TRBV6-1	TRBJ2-1	TRBD1	CASIPGTAYNEQFF
TRBV4-1	TRBJ2-7	TRBD1	CASSHGTANYEQYF